The entry that follows covers one T cell receptor beta chain sequence. Its target is not known. The data originate from a study of cytomegalovirus exposure and HLA in healthy donors. Study-level points and caveats: Apart from CMV serostatus, no immune exposure information was available.

60 Vbeta and 13 Jbeta primers were used in PCR. Assay used: immunoSEQ multiplex PCR; TCRdb lists only in-frame clones, some missing. The repertoire consists of about 190,000 clones, with around 78% occurring once and the leading ten covering less than 15%. The V end lost 11 bases, the J end lost 0 bases, and 11 bases lay between the germline ends. Germline CDR1 MNHNS, CDR2 SASEGT. The length of the CDR3 is 13 residues. V and J are TRBV6-1 and TRBJ2-1; no definite D call. The receptor was derived from a woman under 40 in good health and CMV-seropositive. Input material: PBMCs. CDR3 coding DNA: TGTGCCGGTAGTCCGAGCTCCTACAATGAGCAGTTCTTC. It codes for CAGSPSSYNEQFF.